This TCR beta chain appears in the sequencing data of a study of blood T cell repertoires in COVID-19. Study background: Researchers got acute and convalescent COVID-19 samples from the United States, Italy and Spain. T cells, B-cell-depleted T cells, or PBMCs supplied cDNA or gDNA.

In the authors' methods: Reference gene primer amplification gave estimated nucleated cell counts. Using immunoSEQ multiplex PCR, the repertoire was profiled, and TCRdb retains in-frame clones only, with some absent. Clone size and the V and J calls come from that table; the DNA yielded D and trimming. Found here are approximately 230,000 clones, about 91% of them singletons; the top ten hold around 1.5%. Germline CDR1 is SGHTA and CDR2 is FQGNSA. The CDR3 loop spans 18 amino acids. V trimming: 3 bases; J trimming: 3 bases; junction bases outside the gene matches: 12. The genes are TRBV7-2 and TRBJ2-1, with TRBD1 identical over 9 bases. This receptor was obtained from a man of 80 years or more with acute or convalescent COVID-19. The sample comprised peripheral blood. DNA of the CDR3: TGTGCCAGCAGCTTCGGGACAGGGTTTGCCGCCCTCTACAATGAGCAGTTCTTC. Protein product: CASSFGTGFAALYNEQFF.